These 8 T cell receptor beta chains were sequenced from one sample in a study of shared clonotypes between healthy human individuals. Some clones are missing from TCRdb's copy, which holds only in-frame ones; the method was immunoSEQ multiplex PCR. The sample has roughly 500,000 clones; about 84% are singletons. The sample comprised PBMCs. The receptors stem from a woman aged 40 to 50 in good health. Some clones in this sample may be carry-over from other donors' samples.

The gene calls are TRBV7-2 and TRBJ1-2; no reliable D call. The CDR3 runs 15 residues. V lost 0 bases and J lost 3, with 11 bases in between. Germline loops: CDR1 SGHTA, CDR2 FQGNSA. In DNA form, the CDR3 reads TGTGCCAGCAGCTTAGCATCTGGGCAAGACTATGGCTACACCTTC. Protein product: CASSLASGQDYGYTF.

The rearrangement joins TRBV7-2 to TRBJ2-7, with 14 bases aligning to TRBD2. The trim removed 5 bases at V and 1 base at J, leaving 4 bases unmatched. Germline V gene lookup returns CDR1 SGHTA and CDR2 FQGNSA. CDR3 size: 16 residues. CDR3 amino acids: CASSRGLAGGSYEQYF. DNA of the CDR3: TGTGCCAGCAGCCGAGGACTAGCGGGAGGTTCCTACGAGCAGTACTTC.

Comments on this clone: The junction departs from the called germline gene at one end, perhaps through a read error. This sequence joins TRBV9 and TRBJ2-3; D is perhaps TRBD2 (5 bases). CDR1 SGDLS and CDR2 YYNGEE come from the germline V gene. The CDR3 sequence is 14 residues long. CDR3 region: CANSVAISTDTQYF. Written as DNA, the CDR3 is TGCGCCAACAGCGTAGCGATTAGCACAGATACGCAGTATTTT.

This clone was counted once. The V call is TRBV4-1, the J call TRBJ1-1; D gene uncertain. The CDR3 contains 14 residues. The V gene lost 8 bases and the J gene lost 0 bases, with 13 bases spanning the gap. Germline V CDR1 and CDR2: MGHRA, YSYEKL. CDR3 nucleotide sequence: TGCGCCAGCCGAGGAGTACTCATGAACACTGAAGCTTTCTTT. Its protein product is CASRGVLMNTEAFF.

The gene calls are TRBV30 and TRBJ2-7, with D tentatively TRBD1 or TRBD2 (6 bases each). The germline V gene has CDR1 GTSNPN and CDR2 SVGIG (reference sequence). With 0 bases removed from V and 0 bases from J, the gap between germline ends came to 12 bases. CDR3 size: 15 residues. CDR3 coding DNA: TGTGCCTGGAGTGTACAGGGACTCAGCTCCTACGAGCAGTACTTC. Its translation is CAWSVQGLSSYEQYF.

About this clone itself: Without the conserved terminal phenylalanine or tryptophan, this CDR3 likely stems from a read error. The J gene is TRBJ1-1, the V gene TRBV18; D gene unclear. The V gene's germline CDR1 is KGHSH and CDR2 LQKENI. CDR3 size: 15 residues. The CDR3 sequence: CSSSPRTGMNTEAFL. CDR3 sequence (DNA): TGTTCCAGCTCTCCACGGACCGGCATGAACACTGAAGCTTTCCTT.

The CDR3 spells CASSFSRTAQETQYF. The CDR3 region has the DNA TGTGCCAGCAGTTTTAGTAGGACGGCACAAGAGACCCAGTACTTC. The chain couples TRBV28 to TRBJ2-5; D remains ambiguous. The ends were cut back, 3 bases at V and 2 bases at J, with 13 bases in the middle. CDR1 is MDHEN, CDR2 SYDVKM, per germline. The CDR3 extends over 15 amino acids. Together with reference TRBV28 and TRBJ2-5, the CDR3 gives the full variable domain: DVKVTQSSRYLVKRTGEKVFLECVQDMDHENMFWYRQDPGLGLRLIYFSYDVKMKEKGDIPEGYSVSREKKERFSLILESASTNQTSMYLCASSFSRTAQETQYFGPGTRLLVL.

This clone showed up just once. The V call is TRBV13, the J call TRBJ2-5; tentatively, D is TRBD2 (6 bases). Germline CDR1 is PRHDT and CDR2 is FYEKMQ (reference sequence). The ends were cut back, 6 bases at V and 5 bases at J, with 10 bases in the middle. CDR3 size: 12 residues. In nucleotides, the CDR3 is TGTGCCAGCAGTCCCGGGAGCGAGACCCAGTACTTC. This codes for CASSPGSETQYF.